This passage covers 7 T cell receptor beta chains from one sample sequenced in a study of cytomegalovirus exposure and HLA in healthy donors. Amplification used 60 Vbeta primers and 13 Jbeta primers. Repertoires were generated with immunoSEQ multiplex PCR, while TCRdb's copy carries only in-frame clones and drops some. Of roughly 52,000 clones in the sample, around three fifths were seen once. Sequences were obtained from PBMCs. The receptors shown here come from a human donor in good health.

The chain carries TRBV30 and TRBJ1-2, with TRBD1 as a possible D gene (6 bases). The CDR3 contains 13 residues. CDR1 is GTSNPN and CDR2 is SVGIG in the germline V gene (reference sequence). V gave up 5 bases and J gave up 5 bases, with 15 bases separating them. The CDR3: CAWGMGAQYGYTF. The CDR3 DNA is TGTGCCTGGGGGATGGGGGCCCAATATGGCTACACCTTC.

The CDR3 DNA reads TGTGCCAGCAGCTTAGTTTCAGGGGGTAACTATGGCTACACCTTC. This gives the protein CASSLVSGGNYGYTF. The J gene is TRBJ1-2, the V gene TRBV7-9; 7 positions match TRBD1. Germline CDR1 reads SEHNR; CDR2 reads FQNEAQ (reference sequence). The trim removed 1 base at V and 1 base at J, leaving 3 bases unmatched. The CDR3 covers 15 residues.

The chain combines TRBV11-1 with TRBJ2-1; TRBD2 is a possible D gene (7 bases). Trimming removed 4 bases from V and 4 bases from J, with 14 bases in between. The CDR3 length is 15 residues. The V gene's germline CDR1 is SGHAT and CDR2 FQDESV (reference sequence). The DNA of the CDR3 is TGTGCCAGCAGCTGGGAGGGACACTCATACAATGAGCAGTTCTTC. Amino acids: CASSWEGHSYNEQFF.

The chain combines TRBV4-1 with TRBJ2-7; 7 bases line up with TRBD2. The V gene's germline CDR1 is MGHRA and CDR2 YSYEKL. The J segment lost 3 bases and the V segment lost 1 base, leaving 6 bases of the junction unmatched. CDR3 length: 15 amino acids. The CDR3 coding sequence is TGCGCCAGCAGCCAAGCCCCCGGGGAGGGCTACGAGCAGTACTTC. It translates to CASSQAPGEGYEQYF.

The chain joins TRBV4-1 to TRBJ1-6; tentatively, D is TRBD1 (6 bases). From germline, CDR1 is MGHRA and CDR2 YSYEKL. This CDR3 comprises 18 residues. The V gene lost 4 bases and the J gene lost 9 bases, with 25 bases spanning the gap. The CDR3, as DNA: TGCGCCAGCAGCCTAGGGGCGACAACGGCGGGGGCCGGTTCACCCCTCCACTTT. It encodes CASSLGATTAGAGSPLHF.

This clone was seen just once. V usage is TRBV5-8 and J usage is TRBJ2-5, with TRBD2 matching 12 bases. The CDR3 spans 15 residues. The V gene end was trimmed by 4 bases and the J gene end by 4 bases; junction bases not matched to a gene: 5. Germline-derived CDR1 and CDR2 are SGHTS and YDEGEE. The CDR3 DNA reads as TGTGCCAGCAGCGCTAGCGGGGGGGAAGGAGAGACCCAGTACTTC. Amino acid sequence: CASSASGGEGETQYF. The full variable domain, with the rest looked up from reference TRBV5-8 and TRBJ2-5, is EAGVTQSPTHLIKTRGQQATLRCSPISGHTSVYWYQQALGLGLQFLLWYDEGEERNRGNFPPRFSGRQFPNYSSELNVNALELEDSALYLCASSASGGEGETQYFGPGTRLLVL.

This chain links TRBV11-3 with TRBJ2-3; D is unresolved. Deletions cut 6 bases from V and 0 bases from J, with 7 bases between. The CDR3 has 13 amino acids. Germline V gene data show CDR1 as SGHNT and CDR2 as YENEEA. In DNA form, the CDR3 reads TGTGCCAGCAGAGCGTCTAGCACAGATACGCAGTATTTT. Translated: CASRASSTDTQYF.